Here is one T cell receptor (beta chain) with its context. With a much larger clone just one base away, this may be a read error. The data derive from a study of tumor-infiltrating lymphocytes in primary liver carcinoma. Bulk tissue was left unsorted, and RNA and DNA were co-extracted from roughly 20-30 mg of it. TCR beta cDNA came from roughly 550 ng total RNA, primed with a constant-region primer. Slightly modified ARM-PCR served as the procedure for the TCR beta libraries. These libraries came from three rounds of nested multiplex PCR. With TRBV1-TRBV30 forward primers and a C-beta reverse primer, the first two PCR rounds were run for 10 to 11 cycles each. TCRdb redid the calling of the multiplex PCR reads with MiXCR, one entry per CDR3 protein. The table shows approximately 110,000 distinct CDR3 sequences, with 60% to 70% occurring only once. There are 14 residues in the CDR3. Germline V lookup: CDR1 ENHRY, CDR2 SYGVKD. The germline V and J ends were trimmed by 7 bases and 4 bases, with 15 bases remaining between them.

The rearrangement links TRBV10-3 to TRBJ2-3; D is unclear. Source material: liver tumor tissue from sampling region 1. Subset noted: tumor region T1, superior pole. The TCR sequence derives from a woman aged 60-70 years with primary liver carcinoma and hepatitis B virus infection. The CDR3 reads CAITDILCADTQYF. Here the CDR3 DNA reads TGTGCCATCACCGACATTCTGTGCGCAGATACGCAGTATTTT.